The 4 T cell receptor beta chains below all came from one sample that was sequenced in a study of blood T cell repertoires in COVID-19. Repertoires were generated with immunoSEQ multiplex PCR, while TCRdb's copy carries only in-frame clones and drops some. The table shows about 410,000 clones, with about 90% occurring only once. The sequenced sample consisted of PBMCs or T cells enriched from blood (not recorded which). The receptors shown here come from a man younger than 35 who had recovered from COVID-19.

The chain carries TRBV27 and TRBJ2-7; TRBD1 matches at 7 bases. From germline, CDR1 is MNHEY and CDR2 SMNVEV (reference sequence). The CDR3 has 14 amino acids. The ends lost 6 bases at V and 2 bases at J; junction bases unmatched: 7. This CDR3 reads CASSIGGSTYEQYF. In DNA, the CDR3 is TGTGCCAGCAGCATAGGGGGCTCAACCTACGAGCAGTACTTC.

The chain is built from TRBV28 and TRBJ2-5; D gene uncertain. V was cut by 4 bases and J by 0 bases, with 3 bases left in between. Germline loops: CDR1 MDHEN, CDR2 SYDVKM. There are 12 residues in the CDR3. CDR3 sequence: CASSSYQETQYF. Written as DNA, the CDR3 is TGTGCCAGCAGTTCGTACCAAGAGACCCAGTACTTC.

The chain employs TRBV5-4 and TRBJ1-2, with a tentative D call TRBD1 (5 bases). This CDR3 is 16 amino acids long. CDR1 is SGHNT and CDR2 is YYREEE in the germline V gene (reference sequence). Trimming shortened V by 0 bases and J by 0 bases, and 12 bases separated the two germline ends. Here the CDR3 DNA reads TGTGCCAGCAGCTTGGCCGGGGGAGGGCCTAACTATGGCTACACCTTC. It specifies CASSLAGGGPNYGYTF.

The chain combines TRBV6-5 with TRBJ1-5; D call uncertain. CDR1 is MNHEY and CDR2 is SVGAGI in the germline V gene. V gave up 7 bases and J gave up 12 bases, with 13 bases separating them. The CDR3 extends over 11 amino acids. The CDR3 loop reads CASTKKRSQHF. The CDR3 DNA reads as TGTGCCAGCACCAAAAAGAGGAGCCAGCATTTT.